This T cell receptor beta chain was sequenced in a study of blood T cell repertoires in COVID-19. V was pared by 5 bases and J by 9 bases, with 7 bases of the junction left unmatched. The germline V gene has CDR1 SGHTA and CDR2 FQGTGA. The CDR3 sequence is 13 residues long. Only in-frame clones appear in the TCRdb table, and some are missing; sequencing was by immunoSEQ multiplex PCR. The repertoire has about 130,000 clones, 85% of them found once; the top ten carry approximately 30%. The chain uses TRBV7-3 and TRBJ2-1, with 7 bases fitting TRBD2. The sequence was collected from a woman at least 80 years old with acute or convalescent COVID-19. Specimen: peripheral blood. The CDR3 coding sequence is TGTGCCAGCAGCCATCAAGGGACTATTGAGCAGTTCTTC. Translating gives CASSHQGTIEQFF.